These T cell receptor beta chains were read from a single sample in a study of shared clonotypes between healthy human individuals. Only in-frame clones appear in the TCRdb table, and some are missing; sequencing was by immunoSEQ multiplex PCR. The table lists some 2 million clones, roughly 95% of them singletons. Sequencing used naive CD8+ T cells sorted from blood. These receptors originate from a man aged 18 to 30 in good health. Each CDR3 is given with its conserved first and last residue. Each record gives: D gene, J gene, clone size, V gene, CDR3 protein, CDR3 DNA. D genes are given only for firm matches. Clone size is not always given. Where it is, it says once, few, many or a class for expanded clones.

TRBD1 TRBJ1-1 NA TRBV19 CASSMASGGVGEAFF TGTGCCAGTAGTATGGCCTCAGGGGGAGTTGGTGAAGCTTTCTTT
TRBD1 TRBJ2-7 NA TRBV5-6 CASSLAGTGTAYEQYF TGTGCCAGCAGCTTGGCCGGGACCGGGACAGCCTACGAGCAGTACTTC
NA TRBJ2-4 NA TRBV27 CASSSDFRDIQYF TGTGCCAGCAGTTCGGACTTTAGAGACATTCAGTACTTC
TRBD1 TRBJ2-7 NA TRBV27 CASKIGQGAYEQYF TGTGCCAGCAAAATAGGACAGGGCGCCTACGAGCAGTACTTC
NA TRBJ2-7 NA TRBV9 CASSGVGDYEQYF TGTGCCAGCAGCGGCGTCGGTGACTACGAGCAGTACTTC
NA TRBJ2-7 NA TRBV7-9 CASSFATDPSYEQYF TGTGCCAGCAGCTTCGCTACCGACCCGTCCTACGAGCAGTACTTC
NA TRBJ2-5 NA TRBV6-5 CASSYSGGISQETQYF TGTGCCAGCAGTTACTCGGGCGGGATCTCACAAGAGACCCAGTACTTC
NA TRBJ2-7 NA TRBV11-2 CASSFNSLYEQYF TGTGCCAGCAGCTTCAACAGTCTTTACGAGCAGTACTTC
NA TRBJ2-5 NA TRBV19 CASNGGGLETQYF TGTGCCAGTAATGGGGGGGGCCTAGAGACCCAGTACTTC
NA TRBJ1-2 NA TRBV30 CAWSFSRSDYYGYTF TGTGCCTGGTCCTTTTCCAGGTCGGACTACTATGGCTACACCTTC
TRBD2 TRBJ2-1 NA TRBV2 CATMVASGYNEQFF TGTGCCACCATGGTGGCTAGCGGATACAATGAGCAGTTCTTC
NA TRBJ2-7 NA TRBV7-2 CASSLQGGEQYF TGTGCCAGCAGCTTACAGGGTGGCGAGCAGTACTTC
TRBD1 TRBJ2-7 NA TRBV4-1 CASSRSAGTGDHEQYF TGCGCCAGCAGCCGATCCGCCGGGACAGGGGACCACGAGCAGTACTTC
TRBD1 TRBJ2-1 NA TRBV11-1 CASRPTGGPPNEQFF TGTGCCAGCAGGCCTACAGGGGGCCCTCCCAATGAGCAGTTCTTC
TRBD2 TRBJ2-3 NA TRBV27 CASSSETSWDTQYF TGTGCCAGCAGTTCCGAGACTAGCTGGGATACGCAGTATTTT
TRBD2 TRBJ2-5 NA TRBV28 CAPGGASIGETQYF TGTGCCCCCGGGGGGGCTTCGATCGGCGAGACCCAGTACTTC
TRBD1 TRBJ1-2 once TRBV7-9 CASSFLTGVNGYTF TGTGCCAGCAGCTTCCTTACAGGGGTGAATGGCTACACCTTC
TRBD2 TRBJ2-7 NA TRBV13 CASSPGGMMHEQYF TGTGCCAGCAGCCCGGGGGGGATGATGCACGAGCAGTACTTC
NA TRBJ2-2 NA TRBV2 CASSEPWTDPGELFF TGTGCCAGCAGTGAACCCTGGACAGATCCCGGGGAGCTGTTTTTT
NA TRBJ1-1 NA TRBV4-1 CASSQDATLGTEAFF TGCGCCAGCAGCCAAGATGCAACCCTGGGGACTGAAGCTTTCTTT
TRBD1 TRBJ2-7 NA TRBV29-1 CSVVPGQGLYEQYF TGCAGCGTTGTCCCGGGACAGGGATTATACGAGCAGTACTTC
NA TRBJ1-2 NA TRBV28 CASSNPGDRRYTF TGTGCCAGCAGTAACCCAGGGGACCGGCGCTACACCTTC
NA TRBJ2-2 NA TRBV15 CATEGGTERNTGELFF TGTGCCACCGAGGGGGGGACAGAGCGCAACACCGGGGAGCTGTTTTTT
NA TRBJ1-2 NA TRBV6-5 CASSYSTGEANYGYTF TGTGCCAGCAGTTACTCGACCGGGGAAGCTAACTATGGCTACACCTTC
TRBD2 TRBJ2-4 NA TRBV27 CASSPKVAGAGDIQYF TGTGCCAGCAGTCCCAAAGTAGCGGGAGCGGGGGACATTCAGTACTTC
TRBD1 TRBJ2-5 NA TRBV9 CASSGTGLQETQYF TGTGCCAGCAGCGGGACAGGTCTCCAAGAGACCCAGTACTTC
TRBD2 TRBJ2-5 NA TRBV5-4 CASSLPAGDQETQYF TGTGCCAGCAGCTTGCCGGCGGGGGACCAAGAGACCCAGTACTTC
NA TRBJ1-5 NA TRBV4-1 CASSHQVGNQPQHF TGCGCCAGCAGCCACCAAGTGGGCAATCAGCCCCAGCATTTT
NA TRBJ1-1 NA TRBV5-6 CASSLWGGGEAFF TGTGCCAGCAGCTTGTGGGGAGGGGGAGAAGCTTTCTTT
NA TRBJ2-3 NA TRBV30 CAWSVTFPSTDTQYF TGTGCCTGGAGTGTAACCTTTCCTAGCACAGATACGCAGTATTTT
TRBD1 TRBJ2-7 NA TRBV7-9 CASSSGVGQGAYEQYF TGTGCCAGCAGCTCAGGAGTAGGACAGGGGGCCTACGAGCAGTACTTC
NA TRBJ1-1 NA TRBV6-1 CASSDGGRNTEAFF TGTGCCAGCAGTGATGGGGGGAGGAACACTGAAGCTTTCTTT
TRBD2 TRBJ2-7 NA TRBV4-1 CASSQVLASTYEQYF TGCGCCAGCAGCCAAGTACTAGCGTCGACCTACGAGCAGTACTTC
NA TRBJ1-2 once TRBV19 CASTLGGVNYGYTF TGTGCCAGTACCCTCGGCGGGGTGAACTATGGCTACACCTTC
NA TRBJ1-1 NA TRBV9 CASSGGYPQNTEAFF TGTGCCAGCAGCGGTGGTTACCCTCAGAACACTGAAGCTTTCTTT
TRBD1 TRBJ2-7 NA TRBV19 CASSTRQGTSYEQYF TGTGCCAGTAGTACCAGACAGGGAACCAGCTACGAGCAGTACTTC
NA TRBJ2-7 NA TRBV5-4 CASSLGGVSYEQYF TGTGCCAGCAGCTTGGGGGGGGTCTCCTACGAGCAGTACTTC
NA TRBJ2-5 NA TRBV19 CASSIERGIETQYF TGTGCCAGTAGTATTGAGAGGGGAATAGAGACCCAGTACTTC
NA TRBJ1-1 NA TRBV4-1 CASSQAGQNTEAFF TGCGCCAGCAGCCAAGCGGGACAGAACACTGAAGCTTTCTTT
TRBD1 TRBJ2-7 NA TRBV5-4 CASSLGQGVYEQYF TGTGCCAGCAGCTTGGGACAGGGAGTTTACGAGCAGTACTTC
TRBD2 TRBJ2-1 NA TRBV4-3 CASSQPGGRAGYNEQFF TGCGCCAGCAGCCAACCGGGGGGGAGGGCCGGTTACAATGAGCAGTTCTTC
TRBD2 TRBJ2-1 NA TRBV27 CATTSGSKYNEQFF TGTGCCACTACTAGCGGGAGCAAGTACAATGAGCAGTTCTTC
NA TRBJ1-6 NA TRBV11-2 CASSPGGPLHF TGTGCCAGCAGCCCCGGGGGGCCCCTCCACTTT
NA TRBJ2-2 NA TRBV19 CASSYIAGELFF TGTGCCAGTAGTTATATAGCCGGGGAGCTGTTTTTT
NA TRBJ1-2 NA TRBV7-9 CASSRGLDGYTF TGTGCCAGCAGCCGCGGACTAGATGGCTACACCTTC
TRBD2 TRBJ2-1 NA TRBV7-2 CASSWTSLYNEQFF TGTGCCAGCAGTTGGACTAGCCTTTACAATGAGCAGTTCTTC
NA TRBJ2-7 NA TRBV7-9 CASSSEDEQYF TGTGCCAGCAGCTCCGAGGACGAGCAGTACTTC
TRBD2 TRBJ2-5 NA TRBV4-3 CASRPPREGEETQYF TGCGCCAGCAGGCCTCCTCGGGAGGGGGAAGAGACCCAGTACTTC
NA TRBJ1-5 NA TRBV4-2 CASSHAGEGDQPQHF TGTGCCAGCAGCCACGCAGGGGAGGGGGATCAGCCCCAGCATTTT